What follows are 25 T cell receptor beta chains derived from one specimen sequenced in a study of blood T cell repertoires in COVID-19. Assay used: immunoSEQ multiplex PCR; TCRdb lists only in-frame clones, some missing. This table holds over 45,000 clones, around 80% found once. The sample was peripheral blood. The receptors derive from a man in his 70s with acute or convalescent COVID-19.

In DNA, the CDR3 is TGTGCCTGGCAATCGGGCACTGAAGCTTTCTTT. Translating it yields CAWQSGTEAFF. V usage is TRBV30 and J usage is TRBJ1-1; D call uncertain. Germline V gene data show CDR1 as GTSNPN and CDR2 as SVGIG (reference sequence). V gave up 5 bases and J gave up 4 bases, with 8 bases separating them. This CDR3 is 11 amino acids long.

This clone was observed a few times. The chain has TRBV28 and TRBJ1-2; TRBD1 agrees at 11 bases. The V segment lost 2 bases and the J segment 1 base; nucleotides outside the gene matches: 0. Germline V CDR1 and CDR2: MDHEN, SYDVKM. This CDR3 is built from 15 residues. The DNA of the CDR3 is TGTGCCAGCAGTTTAGGGACAGGGGGTAACTATGGCTACACCTTC. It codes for CASSLGTGGNYGYTF.

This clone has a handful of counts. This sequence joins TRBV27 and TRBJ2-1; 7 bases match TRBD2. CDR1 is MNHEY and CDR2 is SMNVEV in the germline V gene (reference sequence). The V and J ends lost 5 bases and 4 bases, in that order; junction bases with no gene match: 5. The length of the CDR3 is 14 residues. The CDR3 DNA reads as TGTGCCAGCAGTGGATCTAGCGGTTACAATGAGCAGTTCTTC. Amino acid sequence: CASSGSSGYNEQFF.

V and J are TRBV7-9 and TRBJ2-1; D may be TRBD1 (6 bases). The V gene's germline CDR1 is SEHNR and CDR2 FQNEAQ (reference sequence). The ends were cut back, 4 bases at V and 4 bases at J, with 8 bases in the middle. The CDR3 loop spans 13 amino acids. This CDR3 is CASSSGQYNEQFF. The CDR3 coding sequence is TGTGCCAGCAGCTCAGGACAGTACAATGAGCAGTTCTTC.

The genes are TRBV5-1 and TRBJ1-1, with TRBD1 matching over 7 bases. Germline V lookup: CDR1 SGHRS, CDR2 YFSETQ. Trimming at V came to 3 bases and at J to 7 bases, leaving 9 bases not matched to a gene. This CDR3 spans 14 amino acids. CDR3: CASSWGGQASEAFF. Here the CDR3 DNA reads TGCGCCAGCAGCTGGGGAGGACAGGCGAGTGAAGCTTTCTTT.

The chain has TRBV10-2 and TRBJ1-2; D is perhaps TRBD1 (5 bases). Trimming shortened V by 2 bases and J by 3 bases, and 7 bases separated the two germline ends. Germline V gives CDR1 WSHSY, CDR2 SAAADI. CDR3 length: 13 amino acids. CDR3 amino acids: CASSEQGDYGYTF. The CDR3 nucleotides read TGCGCCAGCAGTGAGCAAGGGGACTATGGCTACACCTTC.

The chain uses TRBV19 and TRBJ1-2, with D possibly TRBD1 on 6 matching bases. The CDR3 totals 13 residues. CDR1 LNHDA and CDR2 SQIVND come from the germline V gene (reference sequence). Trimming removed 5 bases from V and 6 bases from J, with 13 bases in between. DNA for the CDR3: TGTGCCAGTAGTCCCGCCAGGGGAGATGGCTACACCTTC. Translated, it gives CASSPARGDGYTF.

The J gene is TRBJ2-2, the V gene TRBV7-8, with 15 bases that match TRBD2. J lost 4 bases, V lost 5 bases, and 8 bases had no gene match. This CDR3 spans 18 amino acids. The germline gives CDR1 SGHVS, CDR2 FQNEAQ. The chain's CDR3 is CASSPRTSGGASTGELFF. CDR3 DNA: TGTGCCAGCAGCCCTCGGACTAGCGGGGGGGCCTCCACCGGGGAGCTGTTTTTT.

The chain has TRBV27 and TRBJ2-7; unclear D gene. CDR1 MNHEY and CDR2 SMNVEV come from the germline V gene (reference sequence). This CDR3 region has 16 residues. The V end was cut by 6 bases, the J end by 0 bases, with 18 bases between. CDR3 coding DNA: TGTGCCAGCAGCAAATCTACTACCCAAAGCTCCTACGAGCAGTACTTC. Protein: CASSKSTTQSSYEQYF.

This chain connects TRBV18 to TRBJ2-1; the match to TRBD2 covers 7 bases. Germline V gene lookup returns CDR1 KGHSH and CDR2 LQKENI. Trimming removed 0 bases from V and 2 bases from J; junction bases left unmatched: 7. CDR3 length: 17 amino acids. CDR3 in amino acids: CASSPPGGGSTYNEQFF. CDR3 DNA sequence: TGTGCCAGCTCACCACCGGGCGGGGGTTCAACCTACAATGAGCAGTTCTTC.

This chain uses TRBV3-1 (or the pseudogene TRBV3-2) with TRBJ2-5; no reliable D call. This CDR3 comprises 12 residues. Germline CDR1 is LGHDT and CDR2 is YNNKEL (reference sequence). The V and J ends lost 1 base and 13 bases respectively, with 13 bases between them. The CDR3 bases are TGTGCCAGCAGCCAAGCCCCGGCAGGCGTGTACTTC. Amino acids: CASSQAPAGVYF.

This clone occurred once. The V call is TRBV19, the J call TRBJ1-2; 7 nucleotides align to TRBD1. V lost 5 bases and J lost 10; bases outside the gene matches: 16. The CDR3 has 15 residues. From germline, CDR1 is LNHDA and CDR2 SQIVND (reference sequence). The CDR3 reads CASSLDRVLVDDYTF. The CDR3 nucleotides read TGTGCCAGTAGTCTCGACAGGGTTTTAGTGGATGACTACACCTTC.

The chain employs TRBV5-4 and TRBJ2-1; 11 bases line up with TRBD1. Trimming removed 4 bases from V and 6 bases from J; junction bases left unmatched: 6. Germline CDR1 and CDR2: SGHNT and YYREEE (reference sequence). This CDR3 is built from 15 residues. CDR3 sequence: CASSKDRGLSNEQFF. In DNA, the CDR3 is TGTGCCAGCAGCAAGGACAGGGGGCTTAGCAATGAGCAGTTCTTC. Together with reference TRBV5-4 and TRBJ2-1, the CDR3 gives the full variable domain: ETGVTQSPTHLIKTRGQQVTLRCSSQSGHNTVSWYQQALGQGPQFIFQYYREEENGRGNFPPRFSGLQFPNYSSELNVNALELDDSALYLCASSKDRGLSNEQFFGPGTRLTVL.

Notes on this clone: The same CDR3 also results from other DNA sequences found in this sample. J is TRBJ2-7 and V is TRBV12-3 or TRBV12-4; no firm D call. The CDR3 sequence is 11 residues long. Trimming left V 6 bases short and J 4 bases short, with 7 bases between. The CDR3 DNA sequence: TGTGCCAGCAGCCTCTTGTACGAGCAGTACTTC. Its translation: CASSLLYEQYF.

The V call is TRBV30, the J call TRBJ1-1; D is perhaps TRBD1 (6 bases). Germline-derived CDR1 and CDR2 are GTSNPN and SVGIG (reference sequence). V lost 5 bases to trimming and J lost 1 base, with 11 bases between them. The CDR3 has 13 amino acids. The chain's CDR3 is CAWWGRRNTEAFF. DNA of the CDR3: TGTGCCTGGTGGGGGCGACGGAACACTGAAGCTTTCTTT. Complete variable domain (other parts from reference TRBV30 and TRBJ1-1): SQTIHQWPATLVQPVGSPLSLECTVEGTSNPNLYWYRQAAGRGLQLLFYSVGIGQISSEVPQNLSASRPQDRQFILSSKKLLLSDSGFYLCAWWGRRNTEAFFGQGTRLTVV.

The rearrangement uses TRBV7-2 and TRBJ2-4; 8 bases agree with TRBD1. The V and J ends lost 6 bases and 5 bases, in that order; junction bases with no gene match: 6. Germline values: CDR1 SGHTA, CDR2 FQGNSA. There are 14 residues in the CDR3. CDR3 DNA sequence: TGTGCCAGCAGGCCGACAGGGGCGGAAAACATTCAGTACTTC. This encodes CASRPTGAENIQYF.

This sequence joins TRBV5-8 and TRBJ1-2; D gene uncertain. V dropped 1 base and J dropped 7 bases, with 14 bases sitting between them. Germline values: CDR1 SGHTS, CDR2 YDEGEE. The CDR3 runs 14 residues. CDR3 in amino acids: CASSLILTRSGYTF. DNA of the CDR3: TGTGCCAGCAGCTTGATTTTGACTCGCTCTGGCTACACCTTC.

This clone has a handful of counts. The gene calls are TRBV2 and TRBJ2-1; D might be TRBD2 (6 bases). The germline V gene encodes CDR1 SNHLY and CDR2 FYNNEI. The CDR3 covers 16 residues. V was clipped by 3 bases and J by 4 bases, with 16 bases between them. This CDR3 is CASSDSGTRIYNEQFF. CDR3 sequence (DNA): TGTGCCAGCAGTGATTCCGGGACTCGTATATACAATGAGCAGTTCTTC.

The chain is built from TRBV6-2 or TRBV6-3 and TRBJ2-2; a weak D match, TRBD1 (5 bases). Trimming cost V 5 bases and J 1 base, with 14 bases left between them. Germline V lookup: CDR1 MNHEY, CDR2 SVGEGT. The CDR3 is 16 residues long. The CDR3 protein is CASSTATDLNTGELFF. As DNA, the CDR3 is TGTGCCAGCAGTACCGCGACAGATCTGAACACCGGGGAGCTGTTTTTT.

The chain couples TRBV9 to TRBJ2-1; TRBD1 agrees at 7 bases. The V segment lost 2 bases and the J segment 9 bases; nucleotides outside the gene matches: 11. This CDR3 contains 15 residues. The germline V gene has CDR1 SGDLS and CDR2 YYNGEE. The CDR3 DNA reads TGTGCCAGCAGCGTGGGGACAGCGGTATCGGGTGAGCAGTTCTTC. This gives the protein CASSVGTAVSGEQFF.

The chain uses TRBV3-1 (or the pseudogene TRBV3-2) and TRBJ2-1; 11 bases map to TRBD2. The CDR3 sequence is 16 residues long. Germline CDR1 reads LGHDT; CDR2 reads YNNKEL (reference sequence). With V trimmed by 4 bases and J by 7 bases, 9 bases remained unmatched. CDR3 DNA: TGTGCCAGCAGCCGATCGACTAGCGGGGCATTTAATGAGCAGTTCTTC. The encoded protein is CASSRSTSGAFNEQFF.

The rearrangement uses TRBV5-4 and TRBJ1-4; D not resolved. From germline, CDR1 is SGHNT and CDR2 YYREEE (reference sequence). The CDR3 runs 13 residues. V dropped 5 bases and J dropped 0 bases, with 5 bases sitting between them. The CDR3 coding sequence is TGTGCCAGCAGGCGGGCAACTAATGAAAAACTGTTTTTT. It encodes CASRRATNEKLFF.

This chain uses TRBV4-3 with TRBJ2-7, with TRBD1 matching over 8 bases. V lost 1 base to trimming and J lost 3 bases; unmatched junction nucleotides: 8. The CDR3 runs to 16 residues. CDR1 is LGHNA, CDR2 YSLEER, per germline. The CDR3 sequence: CASSQGQTGAGYEQYF. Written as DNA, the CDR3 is TGCGCCAGCAGCCAAGGCCAGACAGGGGCTGGCTACGAGCAGTACTTC.

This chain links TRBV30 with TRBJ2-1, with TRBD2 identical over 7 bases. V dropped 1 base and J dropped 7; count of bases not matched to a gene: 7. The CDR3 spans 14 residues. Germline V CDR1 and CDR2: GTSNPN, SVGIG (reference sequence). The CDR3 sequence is CAWSGAGVVNEQFF. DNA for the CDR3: TGTGCCTGGAGTGGGGCGGGAGTGGTGAATGAGCAGTTCTTC.

CDR3 region: CASTTGLAGETQYF. The CDR3 DNA sequence: TGTGCCAGTACAACGGGACTAGCGGGAGAGACCCAGTACTTC. The chain recombines TRBV19 with TRBJ2-5; 12 nucleotides line up with TRBD2. CDR1 LNHDA and CDR2 SQIVND come from the germline V gene (reference sequence). The CDR3 is made up of 14 amino acids. The junction had 4 bases not matched to a gene; V was cut back by 7 bases and J by 4 bases.